This is a list of T cell receptor beta chains from one sample in a study of blood T cell repertoires in COVID-19. The method was immunoSEQ multiplex PCR; TCRdb's version includes in-frame clones alone and lacks a portion of them. The sample has just under 100,000 clones; about 82% are singletons. The specimen sequenced was peripheral blood. The receptors here all came from a woman in her sixties in a cohort sampled during active or convalescent COVID-19. Each CDR3 is given with its conserved first and last residue. The D gene is left open where the match is weak. Where a row states a size, it is once, few, many or the class of an expanded clone; other rows omit it.

CDR3,DNA,V,D,J,size
CASSEYRGNSPLHF,TGTGCCAGCAGTGAATACAGGGGGAATTCACCCCTCCACTTT,TRBV6-4,TRBD1,TRBJ1-6,few
CASSLEPTSAGNTGELFF,TGCGCCAGCAGCTTGGAGCCCACTAGCGCCGGGAACACCGGGGAGCTGTTTTTT,TRBV5-1,TRBD2,TRBJ2-2,.
CASSSLAGGTYEQYF,TGTGCCAGCAGCTCCCTAGCGGGAGGGACCTACGAGCAGTACTTC,TRBV7-2,TRBD2,TRBJ2-7,.
CASSKLERVLYNEQFF,TGTGCCAGCAGCAAGCTTGAGCGGGTCCTCTACAATGAGCAGTTCTTC,TRBV21-1,.,TRBJ2-1,.
CASSPQAGRETQYF,TGTGCCAGCTCACCACAGGCAGGCAGAGAGACCCAGTACTTC,TRBV18,.,TRBJ2-5,.
CASLLRDRGMEQYF,TGTGCCAGCCTACTACGGGACAGGGGAATGGAGCAGTACTTC,TRBV2,TRBD1,TRBJ2-7,.
CASSPERTGGYTF,TGTGCCAGCTCACCGGAAAGGACGGGGGGCTACACCTTC,TRBV18,.,TRBJ1-2,.
CASTVVGGDQPQHF,TGTGCCAGCACCGTGGTGGGGGGAGATCAGCCCCAGCATTTT,TRBV28,.,TRBJ1-5,.
CASSLFEGADGYTF,TGCGCCAGCAGCTTGTTTGAGGGGGCGGATGGCTACACCTTC,TRBV5-1,TRBD1,TRBJ1-2,few
CASSYSSYQETQYF,TGTGCCAGCAGTTACTCTTCGTACCAAGAGACCCAGTACTTC,TRBV6-6,.,TRBJ2-5,.
CASRRQTGAYYGYTF,TGTGCCAGCAGGCGTCAGACAGGGGCCTACTATGGCTACACCTTC,TRBV6-5,TRBD1,TRBJ1-2,few
CASSLRGRNYGYTF,TGTGCCAGCAGCCTCAGGGGAAGGAACTATGGCTACACCTTC,TRBV11-2,.,TRBJ1-2,few
CASTHPGDEQFF,TGTGCCAGCACCCACCCCGGGGATGAGCAGTTCTTC,TRBV11-1,.,TRBJ2-1,few
CAISGLGETGELFF,TGTGCCATCAGTGGATTAGGGGAAACCGGGGAGCTGTTTTTT,TRBV10-3,.,TRBJ2-2,.
CASRSAGGRGTSGLSSYNEQFF,TGTGCCAGTAGGTCGGCAGGGGGGAGGGGGACTAGCGGGTTAAGCTCCTACAATGAGCAGTTCTTC,TRBV19,TRBD2,TRBJ2-1,once
CASRSGRTYEQYF,TGTGCCAGCCGTAGCGGGAGAACCTACGAGCAGTACTTC,TRBV7-9,TRBD2,TRBJ2-7,.
CASMSWDRGSPLHF,TGTGCCAGCATGAGCTGGGACAGGGGTTCACCCCTCCACTTT,TRBV27,TRBD1,TRBJ1-6,.
CASRPLGGGVRETQYF,TGTGCCAGCAGACCCCTTGGCGGGGGGGTGCGGGAGACCCAGTACTTC,TRBV6-6,TRBD2,TRBJ2-5,few
CASSPWTANYGYTF,TGTGCCAGCAGCCCCTGGACAGCTAACTATGGCTACACCTTC,TRBV5-5,.,TRBJ1-2,.
CASSVATGGRGEKLFF,TGTGCCAGCAGCGTAGCTACCGGGGGGCGGGGTGAAAAACTGTTTTTT,TRBV9,.,TRBJ1-4,once
CASSLGQGSYEQYF,TGTGCCAGCAGTTTGGGACAGGGGTCCTACGAGCAGTACTTC,TRBV5-6,TRBD1,TRBJ2-7,.
CASSSRTGDDYGYTF,TGTGCCAGCAGCAGCCGAACAGGGGATGACTATGGCTACACCTTC,TRBV7-8,TRBD1,TRBJ1-2,.
CASSDNMRDTQYF,TGTGCCAGCAGTGATAATATGAGAGATACGCAGTATTTT,TRBV2,.,TRBJ2-3,.
CSVDLAGGTNEQFF,TGCAGCGTCGACTTAGCGGGGGGGACCAATGAGCAGTTCTTC,TRBV29-1,TRBD2,TRBJ2-1,.
CAISGQGRGNEKLFF,TGTGCCATCAGCGGACAGGGTCGGGGTAATGAAAAACTGTTTTTT,TRBV10-3,TRBD1,TRBJ1-4,.
CASSQRTVVPETQYF,TGTGCCAGCAGCCAACGGACTGTGGTACCGGAGACCCAGTACTTC,TRBV3-1/TRBV3-2,.,TRBJ2-5,.
CASSFGPSGNEQYF,TGTGCCAGCAGCTTTGGCCCTTCGGGAAACGAGCAGTACTTC,TRBV5-4,.,TRBJ2-7,.
CASNGQGIGEQFF,TGTGCCAGTAACGGGCAGGGGATAGGGGAGCAGTTCTTC,TRBV19,.,TRBJ2-1,.
CASSEQGSGEQYF,TGTGCCAGCAGTGAACAGGGGAGCGGCGAGCAGTACTTC,TRBV2,.,TRBJ2-7,.